The 26 T cell receptor beta chains given below trace back to one sample, sequenced in a study of radiation and T cells in renal cell carcinoma. Specified time point: blood 2 weeks post-SBRT. The treatment here: 15 Gy SBRT to primary tumor, nephrectomy 4 weeks later. The method was immunoSEQ multiplex PCR; TCRdb's version includes in-frame clones alone and lacks a portion of them. The sample holds some 150,000 clones; about nine tenths are singletons and the top ten take approximately 12%. The starting material was blood, obtained from a patient whose treatment included radiotherapy and nephrectomy. These receptors originate from a woman aged 45-65 years with renal cell carcinoma.

This chain uses TRBV18 with TRBJ2-2; no clear D. Germline V gene lookup returns CDR1 KGHSH and CDR2 LQKENI. The V and J ends lost 2 bases and 1 base respectively, with 2 bases between them. The CDR3 is 13 amino acids. As DNA, the CDR3 is TGTGCCAGCTCACCAGGGAACACCGGGGAGCTGTTTTTT. Translated, it gives CASSPGNTGELFF.

The chain employs TRBV9 and TRBJ2-1, with TRBD1 identical over 7 bases. Trimming took 0 bases from V and 2 from J; bases not matched to a gene: 5. CDR1 is SGDLS and CDR2 is YYNGEE in the germline V gene. This CDR3 has 16 residues. The CDR3 bases are TGTGCCAGCAGCGTAGCTACCGGGACAGCCTACAATGAGCAGTTCTTC. This sequence encodes CASSVATGTAYNEQFF.

This chain uses TRBV2 with TRBJ2-5; possible D gene TRBD2, 6 bases. Trimming left V 2 bases short and J 12 bases short, with 19 bases between. The germline gives CDR1 SNHLY, CDR2 FYNNEI. This CDR3 is built from 14 residues. The CDR3: CASSELIAAGREYF. In DNA, the CDR3 is TGTGCCAGCAGTGAACTTATCGCTGCGGGACGCGAGTACTTC. The full variable domain, its missing parts supplied by reference TRBV2 and TRBJ2-5, is EPEVTQTPSHQVTQMGQEVILRCVPISNHLYFYWYRQILGQKVEFLVSFYNNEISEKSEIFDDQFSVERPDGSNFTLKIRSTKLEDSAMYFCASSELIAAGREYFGPGTRLLVL.

The chain couples TRBV6-5 to TRBJ2-7; tentatively, D is TRBD1 (6 bases). CDR3 length equals 15 residues. The ends were cut back, 5 bases at V and 2 bases at J, with 16 bases in the middle. The germline V gene has CDR1 MNHEY and CDR2 SVGAGI. In nucleotides, the CDR3 is TGTGCCAGCAGTCAGGGGCAGGGGTATCCCTACGAGCAGTACTTC. Its protein is CASSQGQGYPYEQYF.

The chain links TRBV19 to TRBJ1-3; D might be TRBD1 (5 bases). Germline CDR1 reads LNHDA; CDR2 reads SQIVND (reference sequence). The length of the CDR3 is 13 residues. Trimming took 5 bases from V and 4 from J, leaving 9 bases between them. CDR3 region: CASSETAGNTIYF. The CDR3, as DNA: TGTGCCAGTAGTGAGACAGCAGGAAACACCATATATTTT.

This clone was observed a single time. This chain uses TRBV6-1 with TRBJ1-4, with TRBD1 matching 7 bases. Germline values: CDR1 MNHNS, CDR2 SASEGT. This CDR3 has 16 amino acids. The V gene end was trimmed by 3 bases and the J gene end by 0 bases; junction bases not matched to a gene: 4. The DNA of the CDR3 is TGTGCCAGCAGTGAGAGGGACAGTGCAACTAATGAAAAACTGTTTTTT. Its protein is CASSERDSATNEKLFF.

This clone was seen a few times. The V call is TRBV7-9, the J call TRBJ1-2; TRBD1 agrees at 7 bases. The V gene end was trimmed by 5 bases and the J gene end by 3 bases; junction bases not matched to a gene: 9. Germline V gives CDR1 SEHNR, CDR2 FQNEAQ (reference sequence). This CDR3 comprises 15 residues. The CDR3 spells CASSRPEGADYGYTF. The CDR3 coding sequence is TGTGCCAGCAGCCGCCCCGAGGGGGCCGACTATGGCTACACCTTC.

The V gene is TRBV9, the J gene TRBJ2-5; D is perhaps TRBD2 (6 bases). With 4 bases removed from V and 0 bases from J, the gap between germline ends came to 22 bases. Per the germline V gene, CDR1 is SGDLS and CDR2 is YYNGEE. This CDR3 has 18 residues. CDR3 in amino acids: CASSLGGAAGRHQETQYF. The CDR3 DNA sequence: TGTGCCAGCAGCCTCGGAGGGGCGGCAGGGAGGCACCAAGAGACCCAGTACTTC.

The chain carries TRBV29-1 and TRBJ1-2; maybe TRBD1 (5 bases). CDR3 length: 13 residues. V was trimmed by 4 bases and J by 4 bases, leaving 13 bases between them. The germline gives CDR1 SQVTM, CDR2 ANQGSEA. CDR3 loop: CSVVLGVSYGYTF. CDR3 DNA sequence: TGCAGCGTTGTCCTAGGGGTATCCTATGGCTACACCTTC.

V is TRBV9 and J is TRBJ2-7, with D unresolved. The CDR3 has 14 amino acids. V was cut by 3 bases and J by 0 bases, with 10 bases left in between. The V gene's germline CDR1 is SGDLS and CDR2 YYNGEE. The CDR3 DNA reads TGTGCCAGCAGCGCCCACCATGACTCCTACGAGCAGTACTTC. Translating gives CASSAHHDSYEQYF.

Notes on this clone: One end of the junction is discordant with germline, which a read error may explain. This CDR3 is CASNELANEQFF. The CDR3 DNA follows: TGTGCCAGCAATGAACTAGCTAATGAGCAGTTCTTC. V gene TRBV6-1 combines with J gene TRBJ2-1, with D possibly TRBD2 on 6 matching bases. Germline CDR1 MNHNS, CDR2 SASEGT. The CDR3 runs 12 residues.

V is TRBV6-4 and J is TRBJ1-1; D gene ambiguous. This CDR3 spans 13 amino acids. Germline assignment: CDR1 MRHNA and CDR2 SNTAGT. Trimming took 4 bases from V and 4 from J, leaving 10 bases between them. The CDR3 here is CASSARGGTEAFF. In DNA form, the CDR3 reads TGTGCCAGCAGTGCTCGGGGAGGCACTGAAGCTTTCTTT.

V is TRBV15 and J is TRBJ1-4, with TRBD1 matching over 7 bases. The CDR3 has 16 amino acids. V lost 4 bases and J lost 2; bases outside the gene matches: 7. Looked up from germline, CDR1 is LNHNV and CDR2 is YYDKDF (reference sequence). CDR3 sequence reads: CATSTRKGATNEKLFF. The CDR3 DNA sequence: TGTGCCACCAGCACCCGGAAGGGGGCTACTAATGAAAAACTGTTTTTT.

The table lists this clone with a few counts. V gene TRBV19 combines with J gene TRBJ1-2; weak D call: TRBD1 (6 bases). This CDR3 region has 14 residues. V was clipped by 3 bases and J by 4 bases, with 12 bases between them. The germline CDR1 and CDR2 sequences are LNHDA and SQIVND (reference sequence). CDR3 coding DNA: TGTGCCAGTAGTATCATACAGGGAAGCTATGGCTACACCTTC. This codes for CASSIIQGSYGYTF.

Of note for this clone: Other DNA sequences from this sample encode an identical CDR3 as well. The V and J genes are TRBV6-6 and TRBJ1-1; no definite D call. Germline values: CDR1 MNHNY, CDR2 SVGAGI (reference sequence). The CDR3 sequence is 13 residues long. The V end lost 0 bases, the J end lost 0 bases, and 2 bases lay between the germline ends. CDR3 sequence: CASSYSVNTEAFF. CDR3 sequence (DNA): TGTGCCAGCAGTTACTCGGTGAACACTGAAGCTTTCTTT.

The chain uses TRBV9 and TRBJ2-2, with TRBD2 as a possible D gene (5 bases). Germline CDR1 reads SGDLS; CDR2 reads YYNGEE. Trimming left V 2 bases short and J 7 bases short, with 12 bases between. This CDR3 is 14 amino acids long. The CDR3 DNA reads TGTGCCAGCAGCGTGAGAGCGGTAAACGGGGAGCTGTTTTTT. It yields the protein CASSVRAVNGELFF.

V gene TRBV30 combines with J gene TRBJ2-3; a weak D match, TRBD2 (6 bases). The CDR3 consists of 15 residues. Germline CDR1 is GTSNPN and CDR2 is SVGIG (reference sequence). V lost 2 bases to trimming and J lost 3 bases, with 15 bases between them. DNA for the CDR3: TGTGCCTGGAGTCCGGGCAGCCTAGCGACAGATACGCAGTATTTT. Encoded protein: CAWSPGSLATDTQYF.

The chain uses TRBV4-3 and TRBJ2-2; D possibly matches TRBD1 or TRBD2 (6 bases each). Germline CDR1 and CDR2: LGHNA and YSLEER. The CDR3 is made up of 17 amino acids. Trimming stripped 1 base from V and 3 bases from J, with 15 bases between. The CDR3 DNA is TGCGCCAGCAGCCAAGCGCCCGGGGGCGCGGACACCGGGGAGCTGTTTTTT. This translates into CASSQAPGGADTGELFF.

The gene calls are TRBV7-9 and TRBJ1-1; no clear D gene. The CDR3 spans 11 residues. Trimming stripped 3 bases from V and 4 bases from J, with 3 bases between. Germline CDR1 and CDR2: SEHNR and FQNEAQ (reference sequence). The chain's CDR3 is CASSFVTEAFF. In nucleotides, the CDR3 is TGTGCCAGCAGCTTCGTCACTGAAGCTTTCTTT.

V gene TRBV7-6 combines with J gene TRBJ1-1; D not certain. Germline V gives CDR1 SGHVS, CDR2 FNYEAQ. V was clipped by 0 bases and J by 5 bases, with 7 bases between them. The CDR3 runs to 13 residues. CDR3 coding DNA: TGTGCCAGCAGCTTAGCAGGCAGAACTGAAGCTTTCTTT. It encodes CASSLAGRTEAFF.

The gene calls are TRBV5-6 and TRBJ1-4; D might be TRBD1 (5 bases). Germline V gene data show CDR1 as SGHDT and CDR2 as YYEEEE. Between the trimmed V and J ends, which lost 4 bases and 0 bases, there was a span of 13 bases. This CDR3 has 16 amino acids. For the CDR3, the DNA is TGTGCCAGCAGCCTTGACGACAGCCCAACTAATGAAAAACTGTTTTTT. It is translated as CASSLDDSPTNEKLFF.

This chain joins TRBV30 and TRBJ1-2, with D tentatively TRBD1 (6 bases). Per the germline V gene, CDR1 is GTSNPN and CDR2 is SVGIG (reference sequence). This CDR3 has 14 amino acids. V gave up 4 bases and J gave up 4 bases, with 16 bases separating them. The CDR3 region is CAWNVGGTVYGYTF. CDR3 coding DNA: TGTGCCTGGAATGTAGGGGGGACGGTCTATGGCTACACCTTC. The full variable domain, in which reference TRBV30 and TRBJ1-2 provide the parts outside the CDR3, is SQTIHQWPATLVQPVGSPLSLECTVEGTSNPNLYWYRQAAGRGLQLLFYSVGIGQISSEVPQNLSASRPQDRQFILSSKKLLLSDSGFYLCAWNVGGTVYGYTFGSGTRLTVV.

The chain is built from TRBV7-9 and TRBJ2-1, with no clear D. Trimming cost V 2 bases and J 7 bases, with 12 bases left between them. Germline CDR1 SEHNR, CDR2 FQNEAQ (reference sequence). CDR3 length equals 14 residues. The CDR3 DNA sequence: TGTGCCAGCAGCTTATCCCACGGCCAGAATGAGCAGTTCTTC. Translation: CASSLSHGQNEQFF.

The CDR3 DNA reads TGTGCCAGCTCACCAAGAGCGGGGGACACAGATACGCAGTATTTT. Protein: CASSPRAGDTDTQYF. This sequence joins TRBV18 and TRBJ2-3, with 8 bases aligning to TRBD2. The CDR3 totals 15 residues. The ends lost 2 bases at V and 2 bases at J; junction bases unmatched: 3. CDR1 is KGHSH and CDR2 is LQKENI in the germline V gene.

The chain uses TRBV11-3 and TRBJ2-2; no clear D. Germline CDR1 is SGHNT and CDR2 is YENEEA. The CDR3 is 15 residues long. V lost 4 bases and J lost 2, with 11 bases in between. The CDR3 bases are TGTGCCAGCAGCTACCGGACCGCCAACACCGGGGAGCTGTTTTTT. It yields the protein CASSYRTANTGELFF.

This clone came up once. The rearrangement links TRBV19 to TRBJ1-2; 11 bases match TRBD1. The CDR3 has 15 residues. CDR1 is LNHDA and CDR2 is SQIVND in the germline V gene (reference sequence). V dropped 4 bases and J dropped 8; count of bases not matched to a gene: 9. The DNA of the CDR3 is TGTGCCAGTAGTACCCCGGGACAGGGGGTGAGAGGCTACACCTTC. Translation gives CASSTPGQGVRGYTF.